This T cell receptor beta chain was recorded in a study of T cells in Graves' hyperthyroidism and ophthalmopathy. Overall study findings and caveats: Most thyroid clonotypes expanded above 0.001 were also detected in blood.

This clonotype was seen only a few times. Its antigen is as yet unknown. This CDR3 spans 14 amino acids. V shed 6 bases and J 8 bases; nucleotides not matched to a gene: 13. Germline lookup yields CDR1 SQVTM and CDR2 ANQGSEA. From RNA transcripts, TCR beta CDR3 regions were amplified. The HTBI set primed first-round TCR CDR3 RT-PCR. MiXCR was run by TCRdb on the multiplex PCR reads, yielding one entry per CDR3 protein. There are roughly 510,000 distinct CDR3 sequences in the sample; 40% to 55% occur only once, and 44% lies in the top ten. This TCR was recovered from an adult woman with Graves' disease, either hyperthyroidism or ophthalmopathy (not recorded which). The gene calls are TRBV29-1 and TRBJ1-1; 9 bases are a match to TRBD1. The sequenced sample consisted of peripheral blood or thyroid tissue (not recorded which). The CDR3: CSVGGTGGVDEAFF. Written as DNA, the CDR3 is TGCAGCGTAGGGGGTACAGGGGGCGTCGACGAAGCTTTCTTT.